This T cell receptor beta chain was recorded in a study of breast tumors, draining lymph nodes, adjacent tissues. Study conclusions and caveats: Tumors had less TCR diversity than lymph nodes, more than nontumor tissue. Data fit most tumor T cells coming from lymph node, expanding in tumor. Data only fit, rather than demonstrated, lymph node origin of most tumor T cells. Luminal-like breast cancer showed significantly higher tumor–nontumor repertoire similarity than basal-like.

TCRdb re-called the multiplex PCR reads through MiXCR, storing one row per CDR3 protein. The data contain about 110,000 distinct CDR3 sequences, roughly 33% of them singletons. Comment on this clonotype: Its specificity is unknown.

Samples came from axillary lymph nodes draining the breast cancer. The specimen sequenced was axillary lymph node tissue. The TCR was taken from a female donor with breast cancer. Some clones in this sample may be carry-over from other donors' samples.

The CDR3 nucleotides are TGTGCCAGCAGCTTAGCGGGGGGGCTCGAGACCCAGTACTTC. Translation gives CASSLAGGLETQYF. The V gene is TRBV7-2, the J gene TRBJ2-5; possible D gene TRBD2, 7 bases. Germline CDR1 reads SGHTA; CDR2 reads FQGNSA. The ends were cut back, 0 bases at V and 5 bases at J, with 10 bases in the middle. The CDR3 loop spans 14 amino acids.